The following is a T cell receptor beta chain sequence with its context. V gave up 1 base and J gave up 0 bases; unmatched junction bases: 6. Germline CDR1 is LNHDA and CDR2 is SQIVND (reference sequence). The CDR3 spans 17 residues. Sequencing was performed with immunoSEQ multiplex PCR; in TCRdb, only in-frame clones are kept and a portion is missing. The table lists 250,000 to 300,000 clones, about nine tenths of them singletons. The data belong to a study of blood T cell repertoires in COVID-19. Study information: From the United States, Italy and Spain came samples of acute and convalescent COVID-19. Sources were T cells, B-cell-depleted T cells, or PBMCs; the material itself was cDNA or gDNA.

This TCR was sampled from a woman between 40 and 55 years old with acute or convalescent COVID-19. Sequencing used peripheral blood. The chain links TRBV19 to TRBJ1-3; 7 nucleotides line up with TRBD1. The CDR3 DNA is TGTGCCAGTAGTATAGCTGCAGGGGGGATCTCTGGAAACACCATATATTTT. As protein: CASSIAAGGISGNTIYF.